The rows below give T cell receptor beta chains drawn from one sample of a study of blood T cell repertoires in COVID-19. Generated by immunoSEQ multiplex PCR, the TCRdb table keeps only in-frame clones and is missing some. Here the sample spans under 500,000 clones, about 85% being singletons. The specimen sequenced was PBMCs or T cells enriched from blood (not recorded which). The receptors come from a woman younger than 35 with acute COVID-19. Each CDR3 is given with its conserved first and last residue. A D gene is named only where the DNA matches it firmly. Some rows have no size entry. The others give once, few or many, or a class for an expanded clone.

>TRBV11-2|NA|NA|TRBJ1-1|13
CASSFQGSTEAFF
TGTGCCAGCAGCTTTCAGGGTTCGACTGAAGCTTTCTTT
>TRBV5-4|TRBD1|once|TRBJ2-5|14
CASSLNRGAETQYF
TGTGCCAGCAGCTTAAACAGGGGAGCAGAGACCCAGTACTTC
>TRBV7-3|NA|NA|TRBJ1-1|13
CASSLGRDSGAFF
TGTGCCAGCAGCCTGGGCAGGGATAGTGGAGCTTTCTTT
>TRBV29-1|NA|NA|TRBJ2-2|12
CSVELALGELFF
TGCAGCGTTGAACTAGCATTGGGGGAGCTGTTTTTT
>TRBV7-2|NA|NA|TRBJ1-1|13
CASSSQENTEAFF
TGTGCCAGCAGCTCGCAGGAGAACACTGAAGCTTTCTTT
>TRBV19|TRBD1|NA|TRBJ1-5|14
CASRSRTGNQPQHF
TGTGCCAGTAGAAGCCGGACAGGAAATCAGCCCCAGCATTTT
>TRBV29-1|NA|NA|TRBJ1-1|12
CSGGHLLTEAFF
TGCAGCGGTGGACATCTGTTAACTGAAGCTTTCTTT
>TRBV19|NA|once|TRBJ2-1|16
CASSILGGRSYNEQFF
TGTGCCAGTAGTATATTGGGGGGAAGGTCCTACAATGAGCAGTTCTTC
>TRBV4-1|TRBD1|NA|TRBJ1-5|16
CASSQGRGGANQPQHF
TGCGCCAGCAGCCAAGGCCGAGGGGGCGCGAATCAGCCCCAGCATTTT
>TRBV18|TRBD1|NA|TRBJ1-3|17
CASSPTRDSLSGNTIYF
TGTGCCAGCTCACCAACAAGGGACAGTCTCTCTGGAAACACCATATATTTT
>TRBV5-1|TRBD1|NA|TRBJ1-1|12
CASGQGPTEAFF
TGCGCCAGCGGACAGGGTCCCACTGAAGCTTTCTTT
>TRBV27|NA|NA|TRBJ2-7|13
CASSPGQRYEQYF
TGTGCCAGCAGCCCCGGACAGAGGTACGAGCAGTACTTC
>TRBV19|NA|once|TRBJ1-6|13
CASRDGIESPLHF
TGTGCCAGTAGGGACGGGATAGAATCACCCCTCCACTTT
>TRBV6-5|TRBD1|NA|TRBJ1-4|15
CASSYGTGGNEKLFF
TGTGCCAGCAGTTATGGGACAGGGGGGAATGAAAAACTGTTTTTT
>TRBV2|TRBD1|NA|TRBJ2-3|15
CASTRQGTSTDTQYF
TGTGCCAGCACTCGACAGGGAACTAGCACAGATACGCAGTATTTT
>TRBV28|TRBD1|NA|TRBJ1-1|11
CASNGQGITFF
TGTGCCAGCAACGGACAGGGTATAACTTTCTTT
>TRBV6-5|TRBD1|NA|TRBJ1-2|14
CASSYRGQNYGYTF
TGTGCCAGCAGCTACAGGGGGCAAAACTATGGCTACACCTTC
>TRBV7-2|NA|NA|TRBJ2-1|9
CASSLAQIF
TGTGCCAGCAGCTTAGCTCAAATCTTC
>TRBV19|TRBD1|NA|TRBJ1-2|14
CASSMGTEGYGYTF
TGTGCCAGTAGTATGGGGACAGAGGGATATGGCTACACCTTC
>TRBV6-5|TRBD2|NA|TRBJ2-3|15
CASSFTSGGTDTQYF
TGTGCCAGCAGTTTCACTAGCGGGGGAACAGATACGCAGTATTTT
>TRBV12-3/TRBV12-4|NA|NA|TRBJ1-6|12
CASSLGAAPLHF
TGTGCCAGCAGTTTAGGGGCCGCACCCCTCCACTTT
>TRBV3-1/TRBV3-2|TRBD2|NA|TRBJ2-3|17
CASSLSSGTRGTDTQYF
TGTGCCAGCAGTCTCAGTAGCGGGACTAGGGGCACAGATACGCAGTATTTT
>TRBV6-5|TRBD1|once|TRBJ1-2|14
CASSRPGTGYGYTF
TGTGCCAGCAGTCGCCCCGGGACAGGCTATGGCTACACCTTC
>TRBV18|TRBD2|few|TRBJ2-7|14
CASSLPGLVFEQYF
TGTGCCAGCTCACTCCCGGGACTAGTATTCGAGCAGTACTTC
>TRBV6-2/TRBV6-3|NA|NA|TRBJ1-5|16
CASSYKSRGSNQPQHF
TGTGCCAGCAGTTACAAGAGCAGGGGTAGCAATCAGCCCCAGCATTTT
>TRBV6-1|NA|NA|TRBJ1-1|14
CASSDHTGGTEAFF
TGTGCCAGCAGTGACCACACGGGAGGGACTGAAGCTTTCTTT
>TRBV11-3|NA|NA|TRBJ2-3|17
CASSPSRSGTKQDTQYF
TGTGCCAGCAGCCCATCCCGAAGCGGAACCAAGCAAGATACGCAGTATTTT
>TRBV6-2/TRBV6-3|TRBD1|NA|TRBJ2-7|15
CASSSLGTGVYEQYF
TGTGCCAGCAGTTCCTTAGGGACAGGGGTCTACGAGCAGTACTTC
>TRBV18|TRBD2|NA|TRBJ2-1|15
CASSPQSGGADEQFF
TGTGCCAGCTCCCCCCAGAGCGGGGGGGCCGATGAGCAGTTCTTC
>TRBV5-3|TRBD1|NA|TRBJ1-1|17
CARSLTDLCRGQFGAFF
TGTGCCAGAAGCTTGACCGACCTCTGTAGGGGGCAATTTGGAGCTTTCTTT
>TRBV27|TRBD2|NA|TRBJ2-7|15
CASSLTSGGSYEQYF
TGTGCCAGCAGTTTAACTAGCGGGGGCTCCTACGAGCAGTACTTC
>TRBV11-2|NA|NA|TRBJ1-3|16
CASSPRTVNSGNTIYF
TGTGCCAGCAGCCCGAGGACAGTCAACTCTGGAAACACCATATATTTT
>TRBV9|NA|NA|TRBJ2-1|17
CASSPRPSGGVYNEQFF
TGTGCCAGCAGCCCCCGCCCAAGCGGAGGGGTCTACAATGAGCAGTTCTTC
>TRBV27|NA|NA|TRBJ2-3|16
CASSFSGVPSTDTQYF
TGTGCCAGCAGTTTTTCAGGGGTACCTAGCACAGATACGCAGTATTTT
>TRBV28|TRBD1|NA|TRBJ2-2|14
CASSRTGGAGELFF
TGTGCCAGCTCCAGGACAGGGGGGGCCGGGGAGCTGTTTTTT
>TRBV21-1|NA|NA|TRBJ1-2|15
CASSKMAQDPVCYTF
TGTGCCAGCAGCAAAATGGCGCAGGATCCCGTCTGCTACACCTTC
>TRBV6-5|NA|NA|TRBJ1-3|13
CASRAVSGNTIYF
TGTGCCAGCAGGGCAGTCTCTGGAAACACCATATATTTT
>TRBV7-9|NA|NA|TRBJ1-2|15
CASTPSGRGDYGYTF
TGTGCCAGCACCCCTTCAGGCCGCGGGGACTATGGCTACACCTTC
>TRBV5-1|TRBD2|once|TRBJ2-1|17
CASQTHSGRALVNEQFF
TGCGCCAGCCAAACGCATAGCGGGAGGGCTTTAGTGAATGAGCAGTTCTTC
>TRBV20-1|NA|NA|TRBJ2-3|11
CSVRVSDTQYF
TGCAGTGTGCGGGTTTCAGATACGCAGTATTTT
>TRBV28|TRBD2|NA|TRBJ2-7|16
CASSSTSGRSLYEQYF
TGTGCCAGCAGTTCTACTAGCGGGAGATCTCTTTACGAGCAGTACTTC
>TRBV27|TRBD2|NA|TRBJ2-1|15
CASSSGTRSYNEQFF
TGTGCCAGCAGTTCCGGGACTAGGTCATACAATGAGCAGTTCTTC
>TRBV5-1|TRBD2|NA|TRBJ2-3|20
CASSLTFTSGRAKGTDTQYF
TGCGCCAGCAGCCTGACGTTCACTAGCGGGAGGGCCAAAGGCACAGATACGCAGTATTTT
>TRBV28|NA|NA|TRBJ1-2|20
CASSLPFFRGQLYTLYGYTF
TGTGCCAGCAGTTTACCGTTTTTCCGAGGACAGCTATACACCCTCTATGGCTACACCTTC
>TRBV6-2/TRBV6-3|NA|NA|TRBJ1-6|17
CASSPLSGGLTDSPLHF
TGTGCCAGCAGCCCTCTATCCGGGGGGTTAACTGATTCACCCCTCCACTTT
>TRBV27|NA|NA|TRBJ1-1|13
CASSLARNTEAFF
TGTGCCAGCAGTTTAGCGCGGAACACTGAAGCTTTCTTT
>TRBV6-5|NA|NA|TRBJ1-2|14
CASGRTRTADGYTF
TGTGCCAGCGGTCGTACCCGGACTGCTGATGGCTACACCTTC
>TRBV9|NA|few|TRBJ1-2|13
CASSIEGVSGYTF
TGTGCCAGCAGCATCGAGGGGGTTTCGGGCTACACCTTC
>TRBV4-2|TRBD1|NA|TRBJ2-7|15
CASSQETGLYYEQYF
TGTGCCAGCAGCCAAGAGACAGGGCTTTACTACGAGCAGTACTTC
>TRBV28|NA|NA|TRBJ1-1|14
CASSSIRGFTEAFF
TGTGCCAGCAGTTCGATCAGGGGTTTCACTGAAGCTTTCTTT
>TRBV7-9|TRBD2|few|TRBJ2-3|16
CASSLRLAGGTDTQYF
TGTGCCAGCAGCTTAAGATTAGCGGGAGGAACAGATACGCAGTATTTT
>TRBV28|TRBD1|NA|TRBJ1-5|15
CASSLQGASNQPQHF
TGTGCCAGCAGTTTACAGGGGGCGAGCAATCAGCCCCAGCATTTT
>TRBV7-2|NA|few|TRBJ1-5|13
CASSADSYQPQHF
TGTGCCAGCAGCGCGGACAGTTATCAGCCCCAGCATTTT
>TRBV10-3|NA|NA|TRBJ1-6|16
CAISEYLGERDSPLHF
TGTGCCATCAGTGAGTACTTAGGGGAGCGGGATTCACCCCTCCACTTT